The entry below describes one T cell receptor (beta chain). What antigen it recognizes has not been identified. No base qualities exist here, and no much larger clone lies one base off it. The data belong to a study of cytomegalovirus exposure and HLA in healthy donors (dated by TCRdb to 2016 to 2017). As for the study more broadly: According to an earlier analysis of 550 to 700 of the donors, about 180 million T cells yielded over 90 million unique TCR beta sequences and roughly 280 Gb of sequence data. Roughly 300 gigabases of sequencing data and around 90 million unique TCR sequences made up an early release that covered some 640 HLA-typed donors. In the later analysis, no new phenotypic data were used to find candidate immune exposures; instead, reliance was placed on TCR beta sequences and their occurrence across donors. To study patterns of TCR occurrence, a later analysis re-analyzed previously published TCR beta repertoires from hundreds of donors and added high-resolution HLA genotyping. A later genetic analysis took genome-wide SNP genotypes for about 55% of the 666 donors and used that subset as a discovery cohort. Class I and class II HLA loci were covered by the typing at four-digit resolution. The study profiled the T cell repertoires of more than 500 subjects by immunosequencing and related them to cytomegalovirus serostatus. The study aimed to test whether cataloging public T cell receptors could reveal signatures of past pathogen exposure. Every discovery cohort repertoire had been produced on one sequencing platform. Typing coverage varied by locus: 629-630 donors for A, B, C, DRB1 and DQB1; about 520 for DQA1; more than 600 for DPA1; fewer than 480 for DPB1. A separate validation cohort of over a hundred different subjects was used in addition to the approximately 640-subject first cohort. A few DR-DQ haplotypes were treated as single units for association and clustering because of strong linkage in the cohort. An earlier analysis of several hundred of the donors used high-throughput TCR beta sequencing to judge whether each TCR beta V gene segment behaved as functional or pseudogenic. To predict cytomegalovirus infection status, the study brought together high-throughput TCR immunosequencing, statistical association of individual TCRs with disease status, and machine learning. Donor age, sex, ethnicity and CMV serostatus were collected together with the repertoire data. Among almost 400 genotyped donors of the cohort, an average of approximately 230,000 unique TCR beta nucleotide sequences were sequenced per donor, roughly 18% of them non-productive. Among the 398 genotyped donors, 75% to 90% belonged to the genetic ancestry cluster associated with self-reported Caucasian donors.

The library relied on the immunoSEQ multiplex PCR assay. The multiplex PCR relied on a mix of 60 forward primers for TCR Vbeta segments and 13 reverse primers for TCR Jbeta segments. Amplification of the CDR3 region of rearranged TCR beta genes was performed with a multiplex PCR assay on genomic DNA. The amplified TCR beta libraries were sequenced on the Illumina HiSeq System as 87-base-pair reads. For the original study's pipeline: Across the 640 or so repertoires, a later analysis counted 80 million or so unique TCR beta chains, around 10 million of which were shared by at least two donors. Raw reads were error-corrected and collapsed into unique sequences with a nearest-neighbor algorithm that merged closely related sequences to remove PCR and sequencing errors. V, D and J gene segments were assigned by aligning CDR3 sequences to IMGT reference sequences. For a sequence to be retained, a match of at least six nucleotides to both a V gene segment and a J gene segment was required. A rearrangement was called productive if the CDR3 had no stop codons and remained in frame with V and J, and every other rearrangement was called non-productive. Following IMGT convention, CDR3 was defined as the stretch from the second conserved V-encoded cysteine to the conserved J-encoded phenylalanine. In an earlier analysis of around 540 of the donors, sequences lacking an unambiguous match to a single V gene segment were excluded. An earlier analysis of roughly 590 of the donors called V segments functional above 56.7% productive rearrangements and segregating when the between-donor standard deviation exceeded 5%. A statistical classification framework was built for diagnosing cytomegalovirus status from the catalog of TCR beta chain sequences. In a later analysis, V and J genes were assigned by comparing TCR nucleotide sequences against IMGT/GENE-DB human TR gene sequences. Using the TCRdist pipeline, a later analysis assigned CDR3 sequences along with most-parsimonious VDJ recombination scenarios. In a later analysis, each TCR beta chain was defined by its CDR3 amino acid sequence together with its V-gene family, and reads without a unique V-gene family were excluded. As a way to deal with suspected cross-contamination and a sequencing artifact, a later analysis dropped more than 500 nucleotide sequences that were highly shared and had low generation probability. For each public chain, a later analysis derived a clonal expansion index from normalized ranks of inferred template counts within each repertoire. In a later analysis, generation probabilities were computed with a VDJ recombination model fitted to out-of-frame rearrangements, and the resulting probabilities were checked against IGoR. A later analysis scored TCR-TCR, TCR-HLA and TCR-CMV co-occurrence with hypergeometric tests, applying a repertoire-size bias correction to TCR pairs. A later analysis estimated false discovery rates by permuting HLA or CMV assignments 20 times. In a later analysis, co-occurring TCRs were grouped using DBSCAN, with TCRdist sequence similarity added in when clustering inside HLA-allele-positive subsets. Repertoires with fewer than 30,000 or more than 120,000 public chains were left out of co-occurrence clustering, as were about 5 repertoires with anomalous nucleotide sharing. In its TCRdb copy, this immuneACCESS table keeps in-frame sequences only and misses some clones. Where compared with another copy, unresolved V genes explain less than half of these, and the others have no known cause. V, J and clone size reflect that table, while D and trimming were determined from the DNA. The sample table records 200,000 or so clones; 75% to 90% of these occur just once. Around 2.5% of the sample belongs to the ten largest clones.

In total, approximately 690 healthy bone marrow donors made up the cohort. At the time of sampling, all cohort members were nominally healthy, though unrecorded immune exposures were likely present. The donor was CMV seropositive and belonged to the group of 250 to 300 seropositive cohort members. A peripheral blood sample was provided by each donor, and peripheral blood mononuclear cells were used for TCR beta sequencing. Genomic DNA was extracted from the blood cell samples with the Qiagen DNeasy Blood Extraction Kit. Study-level results and caveats: A cluster of highly shared sequence variants was judged likely to be a technical artifact of the sequencing pipeline. Roughly uniform sequencing depth across donors was assumed in presence/absence analyses, although this assumption may not hold. Several of the top co-occurrence clusters appeared to be linked to parvovirus B19, influenza, CMV and Epstein-Barr virus, according to a later analysis. In a later analysis, the rate of TCR association differed among HLA loci, with DRB1 alleles having the most associated TCRs and HLA-C alleles having the fewest. Across donors, most TCR sequences were observed very rarely, whereas some public TCRs were present in many individuals. In the study, some 160 TCR beta chains were listed as associated with cytomegalovirus. In a later analysis, HLA-associated TCR beta chains were found to be more clonally expanded and to have lower generation probabilities than equally common non-associated chains. In this cohort, only TCR beta chains were sequenced, and detectable features were limited by the absence of alpha or paired-chain data. Compared with the 666-donor mean, donors in an Asian-associated ancestry cluster had fewer N-insertions in productive TCRs, according to a later genetic analysis. The authors suggested that the approach could potentially be extended to other disease states and immunological phenotypes. At a false discovery rate of 0.05, a later analysis linked some 17,000 TCR beta sequences to specific HLA alleles. Correlated functional status among segregating V segments might reflect linkage disequilibrium, but an unknown experimental factor could not be ruled out. CMV serostatus was the only immune exposure information available for the cohort. Because some donors lacked HLA typing at each locus, the association tests relied only on the typed subset. Most CMV-associated TCR beta chains appeared to be HLA-restricted in a later analysis, and the HLA associations seemed to be driven largely by CMV exposure. Because counts were too low, about 18 rarely observed V segments, including chromosome 9 orphons, were excluded from the earlier analysis of about 500 of the donors. A few of the identified cytomegalovirus-associated TCR beta chains were confirmed in vitro to be specific for cytomegalovirus antigens. In an earlier analysis of fewer than 750 of the donors, most TCR beta V segments were observed in productive rearrangements about 90% or about 30% of the time, broadly matching IMGT annotations. An association between a missense DCLRE1C variant and V-gene and J-gene trimming of TCR beta chains was found in a later genetic analysis and replicated in an independent cohort. A further reported finding was that TCR beta sequences accurately predicted the HLA-A and HLA-B alleles for most subjects in the first cohort. The classifier was reported to diagnose cytomegalovirus status with high specificity and sensitivity in both the original cohort and the validation cohort. When HLA alleles, especially DR and DQ, strongly co-occurred, TCR associations were difficult to assign to individual alleles.

The TCR sequence derives from a woman aged 50 to 65 in good health and CMV-seropositive. The sequenced sample consisted of PBMCs.

The CDR3 sequence is CASSSWGTPFYGYTF. The nucleotides read TGTGCCAGCAGTTCATGGGGGACTCCCTTCTATGGCTACACCTTC. The chain is encoded by TRBV6-5 joined to TRBJ1-2; a weak D assignment points to TRBD1 (5 bases agree). The germline V gene encodes CDR1 MNHEY and CDR2 SVGAGI. Spanning cysteine to phenylalanine, the CDR3 consists of 15 amino acids. The entry retains the CDR3 DNA only, 45 bases that are in frame from base 1. V sheds 4 bases and J sheds 4 bases, leaving 16 bases between their ends.